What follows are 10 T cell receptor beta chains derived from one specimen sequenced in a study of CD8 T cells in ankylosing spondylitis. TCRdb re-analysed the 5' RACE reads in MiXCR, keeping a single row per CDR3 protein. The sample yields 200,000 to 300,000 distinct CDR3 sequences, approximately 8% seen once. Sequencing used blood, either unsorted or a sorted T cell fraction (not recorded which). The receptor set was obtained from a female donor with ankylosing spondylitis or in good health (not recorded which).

The CDR3 here is CSAGRGGYTF. The DNA for the CDR3 is TGCAGTGCTGGCCGAGGAGGCTACACCTTC. The rearrangement links TRBV20-1 to TRBJ1-2; unclear D gene. This CDR3 is built from 10 residues. From germline, CDR1 is DFQATT and CDR2 SNEGSKA (reference sequence). Between the trimmed V and J ends, which lost 5 bases and 8 bases, there was a span of 9 bases.

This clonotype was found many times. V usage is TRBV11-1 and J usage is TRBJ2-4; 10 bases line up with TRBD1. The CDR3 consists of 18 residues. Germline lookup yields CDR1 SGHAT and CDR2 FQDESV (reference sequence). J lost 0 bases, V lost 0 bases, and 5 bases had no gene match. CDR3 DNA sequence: TGTGCCAGCAGCTTAGCGTCCGGGACAGGGGCAGCCAAAAACATTCAGTACTTC. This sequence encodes CASSLASGTGAAKNIQYF.

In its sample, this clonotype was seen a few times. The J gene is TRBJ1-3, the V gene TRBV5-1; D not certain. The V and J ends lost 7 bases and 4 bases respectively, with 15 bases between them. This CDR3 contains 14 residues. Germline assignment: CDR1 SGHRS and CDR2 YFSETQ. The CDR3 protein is CASRSEGSGNTIYF. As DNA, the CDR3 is TGCGCCAGCCGGTCGGAGGGTTCAGGAAACACCATATATTTT.

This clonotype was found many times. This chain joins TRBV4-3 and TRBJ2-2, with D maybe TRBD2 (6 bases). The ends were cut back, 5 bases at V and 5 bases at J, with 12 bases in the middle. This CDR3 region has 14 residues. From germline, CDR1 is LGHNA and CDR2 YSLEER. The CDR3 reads CASSFGSSTGELFF. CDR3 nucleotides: TGCGCCAGCAGCTTCGGGAGTTCGACCGGGGAGCTGTTTTTT.

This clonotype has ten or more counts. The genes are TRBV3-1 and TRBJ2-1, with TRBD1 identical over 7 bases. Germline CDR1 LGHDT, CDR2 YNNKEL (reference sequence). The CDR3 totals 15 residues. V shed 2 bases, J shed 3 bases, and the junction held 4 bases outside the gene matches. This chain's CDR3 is CASSQTGQSYNEQFF. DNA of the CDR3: TGTGCCAGCAGCCAAACGGGACAGAGCTACAATGAGCAGTTCTTC.

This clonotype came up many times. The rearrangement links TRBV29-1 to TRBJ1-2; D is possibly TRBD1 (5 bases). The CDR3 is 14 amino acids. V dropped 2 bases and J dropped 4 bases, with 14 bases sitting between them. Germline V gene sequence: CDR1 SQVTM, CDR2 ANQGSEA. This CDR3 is CSVEPLGGSYGYTF. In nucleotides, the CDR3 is TGCAGCGTTGAACCCTTGGGGGGGAGCTATGGCTACACCTTC.

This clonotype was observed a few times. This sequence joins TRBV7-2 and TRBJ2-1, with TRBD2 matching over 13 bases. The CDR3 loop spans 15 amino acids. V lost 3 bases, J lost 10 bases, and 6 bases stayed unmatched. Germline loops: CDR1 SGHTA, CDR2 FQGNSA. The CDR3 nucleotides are TGTGCCAGCAGCTTCGGACTAGCGGGAGTGGAAGAGCAGTTCTTC. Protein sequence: CASSFGLAGVEEQFF.

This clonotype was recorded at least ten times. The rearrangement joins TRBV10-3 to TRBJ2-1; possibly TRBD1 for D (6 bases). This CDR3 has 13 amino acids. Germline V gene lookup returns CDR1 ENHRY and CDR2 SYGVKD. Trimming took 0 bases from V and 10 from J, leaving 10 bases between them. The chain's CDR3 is CAISESGTIEQFF. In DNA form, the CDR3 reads TGTGCCATCAGTGAGTCGGGGACAATCGAGCAGTTCTTC.

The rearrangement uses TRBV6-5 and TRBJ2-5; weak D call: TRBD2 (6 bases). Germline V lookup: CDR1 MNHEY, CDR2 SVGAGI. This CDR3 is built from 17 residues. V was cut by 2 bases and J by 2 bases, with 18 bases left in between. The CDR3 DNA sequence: TGTGCCAGCAGTTACCTCTCCCTACCCGGAGGGCAAGAGACCCAGTACTTC. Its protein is CASSYLSLPGGQETQYF.

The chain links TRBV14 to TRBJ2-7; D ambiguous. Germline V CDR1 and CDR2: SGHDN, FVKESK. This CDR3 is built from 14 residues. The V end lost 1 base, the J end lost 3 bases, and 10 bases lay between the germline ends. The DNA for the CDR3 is TGTGCCAGCAGCCAAGGTGACTTTGTCTACGAGCAGTACTTC. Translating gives CASSQGDFVYEQYF.